This TCR beta chain was obtained from a study of low-dose radiotherapy and immunotherapy resistance in tumors (dated by TCRdb to between 2021 and 2024). About the investigation overall: Patients in Cohort 1 were given 0.5 Gy per fraction every 2 weeks, and the prescribed total PTV dose was 6.5 Gy. For Cohort 2, the dose was 1 Gy per fraction given every two weeks, adding up to 13 Gy in total across 26 weeks. Nivolumab and ipilimumab were both given intravenously, with nivolumab at a 240 mg flat dose every two weeks and ipilimumab at 1 mg/kg every six weeks. Cyclophosphamide 200 mg/m2 was given intravenously every two weeks, one day before each radiation and immunotherapy administration. Aspirin 300 mg was taken orally once daily by patients for four cycles, starting on cycle 1 day 1. No randomization into treatment groups was done for the people taking part in the trial. Eight patients were included in the translational analysis, namely three from the first dose cohort plus the first five from the second dose cohort.

This clonotype was recorded at least ten times. Its cognate antigen has yet to be identified. Per-nucleotide qualities are absent, and no much larger clonotype sits a single base away. CDR1 and CDR2 are read off the germline V gene as SNHLY and FYNNEI. The cysteine opens and the phenylalanine closes a CDR3 of 16 amino acids. The retained sequence is limited to the CDR3, 48 bases, with the frame set at the first base. Germline trimming: 6 bases from V, 2 bases from J; junction bases outside gene matches: 5. Explained via the paper, the time point label denotes: before trial treatment. Donors were enrolled in RACIN, a single-arm phase I dose-escalation trial combining nivolumab, ipilimumab, aspirin, low-dose cyclophosphamide and low-dose radiotherapy. Eligible patients had advanced, TIL-negative solid tumors. To make first-strand cDNA, Superscript III was used along with a set of TRAV- and TRBV-specific primers so that both the TCRalpha and TCRbeta chains were covered. TCRs were amplified with Phusion for about 20 PCR cycles using a constant-region primer together with the adapter attached to the V primers. Amplification of the isolated mRNA was done with the MessageAmp II aRNA Amplification Kit, which involved a roughly 15-hour in vitro transcription at 37 degrees C. The Dynabeads mRNA DIRECT Purification Kit was used to isolate the mRNA for TCR sequencing. Indexed Illumina adapters were added in a second Phusion PCR of roughly 25 cycles, after which AMPure XP beads were used to purify the products. Deep sequencing of the TCRalpha and TCRbeta libraries was carried out on an Illumina MiniSeq instrument. Processing in the source paper ran as follows. Custom Perl scripts were used to pool TCR sequences that encoded the same protein, to remove out-of-frame sequences, and to calculate the abundance of each clonotype. The analysis excluded TCR sequences that were supported by just one read. The metrics used to describe the repertoires included Shannon entropy, Gini index, clonality, richness, and the frequency of TCRs shared between repertoires. The raw public reads went through TCRdb reprocessing: fastp at Q25, MiXCR clone calling, in-frame beta chains kept. Duplicate CDR3 protein sequences are folded into a single record with the most common DNA and genes. The V and J calls follow TCRdb's processing rather than the paper's. The table for this sample lists 80,000 to 95,000 distinct CDR3 sequences; 9.4% of them were counted only once. Clones ranked in the top ten supply around 1% of the sample.

Recombination linked TRBV2 to TRBJ2-3; 13 bases in between match TRBD2. Sequencing was performed on PBMCs, taken before treatment. The clonotype originates from a male donor with prostate cancer. The CDR3 protein sequence reads: CASRMGLAGLTDTQYF. The nucleotide sequence is TGTGCCAGCAGAATGGGACTAGCGGGACTCACAGATACGCAGTATTTT.